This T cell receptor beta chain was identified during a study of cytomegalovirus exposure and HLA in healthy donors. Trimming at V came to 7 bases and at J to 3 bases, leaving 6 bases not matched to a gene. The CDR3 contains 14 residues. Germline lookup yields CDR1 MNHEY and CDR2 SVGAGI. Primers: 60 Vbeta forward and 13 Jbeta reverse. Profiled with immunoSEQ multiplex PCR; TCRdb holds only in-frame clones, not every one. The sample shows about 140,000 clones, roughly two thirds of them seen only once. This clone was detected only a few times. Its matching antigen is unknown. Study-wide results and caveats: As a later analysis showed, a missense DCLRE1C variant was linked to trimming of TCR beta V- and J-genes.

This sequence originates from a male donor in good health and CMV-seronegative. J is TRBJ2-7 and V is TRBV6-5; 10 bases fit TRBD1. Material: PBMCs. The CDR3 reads CASKRQGAIYEQYF. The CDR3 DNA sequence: TGTGCCAGCAAGCGACAGGGGGCGATCTACGAGCAGTACTTC.